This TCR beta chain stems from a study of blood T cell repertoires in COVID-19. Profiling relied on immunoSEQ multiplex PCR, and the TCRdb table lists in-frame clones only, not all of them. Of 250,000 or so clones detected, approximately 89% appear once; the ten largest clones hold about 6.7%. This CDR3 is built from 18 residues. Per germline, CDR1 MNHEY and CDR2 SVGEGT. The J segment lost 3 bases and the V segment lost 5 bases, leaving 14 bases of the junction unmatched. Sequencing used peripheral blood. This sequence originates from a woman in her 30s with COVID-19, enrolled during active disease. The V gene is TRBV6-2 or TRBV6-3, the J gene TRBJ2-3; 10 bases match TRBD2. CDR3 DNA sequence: TGTGCCAGCAGTCTACCCCCGGGGCTAGCGGGGGTTACAGATACGCAGTATTTT. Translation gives CASSLPPGLAGVTDTQYF.